These T cell receptor beta chains were read from a single sample in a study of T cell repertoires in cytomegalovirus infection. MiXCR, run by TCRdb on the reads, gives a single entry per CDR3 protein. The table shows roughly 310,000 distinct CDR3 sequences, with 25% to 30% occurring only once. Their cognate antigens are unknown. The sample was cultured PBMCs, taken from culture after CMV antigen stimulation. These TCRs come from a human donor in good health (CMV status not recorded). Some clones in this sample may be carry-over from other donors' samples. Both conserved end residues are part of each CDR3. A D gene is named only where the DNA matches it firmly. Some rows mark clone size as missing; the rest say once, few, many or name a class of expanded clone.

V gene	D gene	J gene	clone size	CDR3 protein	CDR3 DNA
TRBV4-2	TRBD1	TRBJ2-1	once	CASSQDLQGRNEQFF	TGTGCCAGCAGCCAAGATTTACAGGGGCGAAATGAGCAGTTCTTC
TRBV27	-	TRBJ1-5	few	CASSLYRTDYSNQPQHF	TGTGCCAGCAGTCTGTACCGGACGGACTATAGCAATCAGCCCCAGCATTTT
TRBV7-9	-	TRBJ1-5	few	CASSNSNQPQHF	TGTGCCAGCAGCAATAGCAATCAGCCCCAGCATTTT
TRBV12-3/TRBV12-4	-	TRBJ1-1	few	CASSSMRRTNTEAFF	TGTGCCAGCAGTTCCATGAGGAGAACGAACACTGAAGCTTTCTTT
TRBV12-3/TRBV12-4	TRBD2	TRBJ2-3	few	CASSLSGHEMTTQYF	TGTGCCAGCAGCCTTAGCGGGCACGAGATGACTACGCAGTATTTT
TRBV5-1	-	TRBJ1-2	-	CASSLQGAGYTF	TGCGCCAGCAGCTTACAGGGCGCGGGCTACACCTTC
TRBV10-3	TRBD2	TRBJ2-1	few	CAISEPTSGSTNEQFF	TGTGCCATCAGTGAGCCGACTAGCGGGAGCACCAATGAGCAGTTCTTC
TRBV7-2	-	TRBJ2-2	-	CASSLSDQYLYTGELFF	TGTGCCAGCAGCCTATCGGACCAGTACTTATACACCGGGGAGCTGTTTTTT
TRBV10-3	TRBD1	TRBJ1-4	-	CAISESTGGNEKLFF	TGTGCCATCAGTGAGTCGACAGGGGGGAATGAAAAACTGTTTTTT
TRBV28	-	TRBJ1-2	-	CASSSYNYGYTF	TGTGCCAGCAGTTCGTATAACTATGGCTACACCTTC
TRBV27	-	TRBJ2-3	few	CASHSTDTQYF	TGTGCCAGCCACAGCACAGATACGCAGTATTTT
TRBV12-3/TRBV12-4	TRBD1	TRBJ1-3	-	CASSPPGGHGNTIYF	TGTGCCAGCAGCCCCCCAGGGGGCCATGGAAACACCATATATTTT
TRBV7-8	TRBD1	TRBJ2-1	few	CASSSGQVNEQFF	TGTGCCAGCAGCTCCGGACAGGTAAATGAGCAGTTCTTC
TRBV12-3/TRBV12-4	-	TRBJ2-3	-	CASSPRVVRTDTQYF	TGTGCCAGCAGTCCCCGGGTTGTTCGCACAGATACGCAGTATTTT
TRBV20-1	-	TRBJ2-3	few	CSASIAESTDTQYF	TGCAGTGCTAGTATAGCGGAAAGCACAGATACGCAGTATTTT
TRBV7-6	-	TRBJ2-7	many	CASSLEGANEQYF	TGTGCCAGCAGCTTGGAGGGGGCCAACGAGCAGTACTTC
TRBV7-9	TRBD1	TRBJ1-2	few	CASSSRQGVMYGYTF	TGTGCCAGCAGCTCAAGACAGGGTGTGATGTATGGCTACACCTTC
TRBV12-3/TRBV12-4	TRBD1	TRBJ1-1	few	CASSRTGTVEAFF	TGTGCCAGCAGCAGAACCGGGACAGTAGAAGCTTTCTTT
TRBV29-1	TRBD2	TRBJ2-2	many	CSVEASGGTGELFF	TGCAGCGTTGAGGCTAGCGGGGGGACCGGGGAGCTGTTTTTT
TRBV7-2	TRBD2	TRBJ2-7	-	CASSQGLAGGEQYF	TGTGCCAGCAGCCAAGGACTAGCCGGAGGCGAGCAGTACTTC
TRBV7-9	-	TRBJ2-4	-	CASSPPEGAAKNIQYF	TGTGCCAGCAGCCCCCCGGAGGGGGCGGCCAAAAACATTCAGTACTTC
TRBV7-9	-	TRBJ1-4	-	CASSPITGIASTNEKLFF	TGTGCCAGCAGCCCAATCACAGGGATTGCTTCGACTAATGAAAAACTGTTTTTT
TRBV7-6	-	TRBJ1-6	many	CASSLAGIHNSPLHF	TGTGCCAGCAGCTTAGCAGGGATCCATAATTCACCCCTCCACTTT
TRBV6-6	-	TRBJ2-3	few	CASSYKGDRTDTQYF	TGTGCCAGCAGTTACAAGGGGGACCGCACAGATACGCAGTATTTT
TRBV7-9	TRBD2	TRBJ2-1	few	CASSGGLAGGISYNEQFF	TGTGCCAGCAGCGGGGGACTAGCGGGGGGTATCTCCTACAATGAGCAGTTCTTC
TRBV15	-	TRBJ2-7	-	CATSRAQGASSYEQYF	TGTGCCACCAGCAGAGCCCAGGGAGCTTCATCCTACGAGCAGTACTTC
TRBV20-1	-	TRBJ2-3	few	CSARDYKAPDTQYF	TGCAGTGCTAGAGATTATAAAGCTCCAGATACGCAGTATTTT
TRBV6-6	-	TRBJ1-6	few	CASSYSRAEYNSPLHF	TGTGCCAGCAGTTACTCCCGGGCTGAGTATAATTCACCCCTCCACTTT
TRBV6-5	TRBD1	TRBJ1-2	-	CASTTILGQGANGYTF	TGTGCCAGCACCACGATACTAGGACAGGGGGCGAATGGCTACACCTTC
TRBV15	TRBD2	TRBJ2-1	-	CATSGRTSKVEQFF	TGTGCCACCAGCGGCCGGACTAGTAAGGTCGAGCAGTTCTTC
TRBV7-2	-	TRBJ2-1	-	CASSLGLEGGPEQFF	TGTGCCAGCAGCTTAGGACTAGAAGGCGGACCCGAGCAGTTCTTC
TRBV11-2	-	TRBJ2-7	-	CASSLTGKSYEQYF	TGTGCCAGCAGCCTCACGGGGAAGTCCTACGAGCAGTACTTC
TRBV5-4	-	TRBJ1-1	-	CASSLSVAMNTEAFF	TGTGCCAGCAGCTTGTCTGTAGCCATGAACACTGAAGCTTTCTTT
TRBV27	-	TRBJ2-7	-	CASSSDRYYEQYF	TGTGCCAGCAGCTCGGACAGATACTACGAGCAGTACTTC
TRBV28	TRBD1	TRBJ1-1	-	CATLTGANTEAFF	TGTGCCACCCTTACAGGGGCGAACACTGAAGCTTTCTTT
TRBV19	TRBD1	TRBJ1-5	-	CASSPSGPGQGSNQPQHF	TGTGCCAGTAGTCCCTCAGGCCCGGGACAGGGAAGCAATCAGCCCCAGCATTTT